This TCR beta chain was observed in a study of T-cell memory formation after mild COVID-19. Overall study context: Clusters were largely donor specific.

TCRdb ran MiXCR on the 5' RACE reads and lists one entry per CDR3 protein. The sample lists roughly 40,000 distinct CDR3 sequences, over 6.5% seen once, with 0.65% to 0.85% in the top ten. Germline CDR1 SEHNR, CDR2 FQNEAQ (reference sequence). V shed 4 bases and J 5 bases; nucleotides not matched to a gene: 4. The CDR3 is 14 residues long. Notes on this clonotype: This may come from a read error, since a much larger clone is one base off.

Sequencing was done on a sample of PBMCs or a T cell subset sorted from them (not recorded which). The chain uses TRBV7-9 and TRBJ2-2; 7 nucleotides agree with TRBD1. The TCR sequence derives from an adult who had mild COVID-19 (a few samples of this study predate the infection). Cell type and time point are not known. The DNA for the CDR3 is TGTGCCAGCAGCTCACAGACAGGGACCGGGGAGCTGTTTTTT. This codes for CASSSQTGTGELFF.